This TCR beta chain was captured by sequencing in a study of cytomegalovirus exposure and HLA in healthy donors. Study observations and caveats: Reported results showed that the classifier diagnosed cytomegalovirus status with high specificity and sensitivity. Three chains linked to CMV were shown in vitro to be specific for CMV antigens.

Vbeta (60) and Jbeta (13) primers were used in the PCR. Original methodology: Later, 80 million or so unique TCR beta chains were counted in an analysis, and approximately 10 million of them were shared. The table came from immunoSEQ multiplex PCR; TCRdb's copy has only in-frame clones and leaves some out. V and J calls and clone size are copied from that table; D and trimming were computed from the DNA. The data contain some 110,000 clones, 79% of them singletons. About this clone itself: Its target is not known.

The CDR3 contains 13 residues. V was pared by 6 bases and J by 2 bases, with 10 bases between. Germline CDR1 and CDR2: SNHLY and FYNNEI. V is TRBV2 and J is TRBJ1-2; TRBD1 is a possible D gene (5 bases). Sequenced material: PBMCs. This TCR came from a woman aged 18 to 35 in good health and CMV-seropositive. The CDR3 spells CASRERGNYGYTF. Written as DNA, the CDR3 is TGTGCCAGCAGGGAGCGGGGGAACTATGGCTACACCTTC.